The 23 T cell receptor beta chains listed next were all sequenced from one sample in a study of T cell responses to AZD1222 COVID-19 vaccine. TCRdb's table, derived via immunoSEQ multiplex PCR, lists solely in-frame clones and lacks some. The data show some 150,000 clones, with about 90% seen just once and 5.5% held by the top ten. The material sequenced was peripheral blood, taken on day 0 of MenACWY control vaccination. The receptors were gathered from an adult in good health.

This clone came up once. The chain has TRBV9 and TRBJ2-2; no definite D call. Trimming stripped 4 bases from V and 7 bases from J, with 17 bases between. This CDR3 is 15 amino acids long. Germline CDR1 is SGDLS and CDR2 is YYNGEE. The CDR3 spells CASSPLTTPGGELFF. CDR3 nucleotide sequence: TGTGCCAGCAGCCCTCTAACGACCCCAGGCGGGGAGCTGTTTTTT.

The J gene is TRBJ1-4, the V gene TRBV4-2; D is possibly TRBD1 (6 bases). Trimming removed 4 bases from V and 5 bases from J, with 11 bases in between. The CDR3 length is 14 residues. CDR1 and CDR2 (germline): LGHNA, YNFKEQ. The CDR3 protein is CASSPGGLNEKLFF. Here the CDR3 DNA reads TGTGCCAGCAGCCCGGGGGGCCTGAATGAAAAACTGTTTTTT.

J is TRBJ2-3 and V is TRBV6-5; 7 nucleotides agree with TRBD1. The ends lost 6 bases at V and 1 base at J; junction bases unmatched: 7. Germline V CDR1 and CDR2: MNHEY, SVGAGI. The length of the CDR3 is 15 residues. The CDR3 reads CASRPTGAGTDTQYF. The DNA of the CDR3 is TGTGCCAGCAGACCCACAGGGGCCGGCACAGATACGCAGTATTTT.

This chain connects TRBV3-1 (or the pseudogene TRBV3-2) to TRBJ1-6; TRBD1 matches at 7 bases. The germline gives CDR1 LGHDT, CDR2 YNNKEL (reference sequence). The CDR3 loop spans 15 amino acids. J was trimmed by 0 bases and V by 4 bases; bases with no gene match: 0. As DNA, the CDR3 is TGTGCCAGCAGCCCAGGGGGCTCCTATAATTCACCCCTCCACTTT. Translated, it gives CASSPGGSYNSPLHF.

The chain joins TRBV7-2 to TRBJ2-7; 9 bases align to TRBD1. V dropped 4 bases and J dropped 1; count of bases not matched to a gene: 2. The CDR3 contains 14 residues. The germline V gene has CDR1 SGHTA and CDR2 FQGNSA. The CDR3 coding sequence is TGTGCCAGCAGCTCGACAGGGGGGTCCTACGAGCAGTACTTC. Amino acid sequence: CASSSTGGSYEQYF.

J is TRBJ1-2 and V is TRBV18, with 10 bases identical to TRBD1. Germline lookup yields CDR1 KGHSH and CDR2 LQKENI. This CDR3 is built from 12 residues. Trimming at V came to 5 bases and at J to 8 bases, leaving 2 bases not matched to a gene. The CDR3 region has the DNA TGTGCCAGCTCAGGACAGGGGGAAGGCTACACCTTC. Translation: CASSGQGEGYTF.

CDR3 sequence: CASSYWTEQETQYF. CDR3 DNA: TGTGCCAGCAGCTACTGGACAGAACAAGAGACCCAGTACTTC. The gene calls are TRBV11-2 and TRBJ2-5; D may be TRBD1 (6 bases). There are 14 residues in the CDR3. Trimming took off 4 bases at V and 2 bases at J, with 11 bases between the two ends. Germline V CDR1 and CDR2: SGHAT, FQNNGV.

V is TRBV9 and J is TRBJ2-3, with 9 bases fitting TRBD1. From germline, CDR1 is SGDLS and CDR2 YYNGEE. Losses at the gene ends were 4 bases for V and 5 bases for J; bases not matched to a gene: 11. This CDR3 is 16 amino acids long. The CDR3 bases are TGTGCCAGCAGCATAACCGGGACAGGGCCATTAGATACGCAGTATTTT. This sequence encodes CASSITGTGPLDTQYF.

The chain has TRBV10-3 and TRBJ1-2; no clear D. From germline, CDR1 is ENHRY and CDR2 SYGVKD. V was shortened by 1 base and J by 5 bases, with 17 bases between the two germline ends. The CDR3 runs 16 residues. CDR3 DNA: TGTGCCATCAGTGAGTTAAGGAGTAGAGCCGTATATGGCTACACCTTC. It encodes CAISELRSRAVYGYTF.

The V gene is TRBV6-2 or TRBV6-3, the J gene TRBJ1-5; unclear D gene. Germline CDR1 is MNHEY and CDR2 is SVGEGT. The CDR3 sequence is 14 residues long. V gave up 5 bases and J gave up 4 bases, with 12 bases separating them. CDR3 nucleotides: TGTGCCAGCAGTATGGACGGACGAAATCAGCCCCAGCATTTT. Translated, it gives CASSMDGRNQPQHF.

This CDR3 is CASSPSRLSNQPQHF. DNA for the CDR3: TGTGCCAGCTCACCCTCCCGATTGAGCAATCAGCCCCAGCATTTT. The genes are TRBV18 and TRBJ1-5, with D hard to call. CDR1 and CDR2 from the germline V gene are KGHSH and LQKENI. CDR3 size: 15 residues. Deletions cut 3 bases from V and 1 base from J, with 10 bases between.

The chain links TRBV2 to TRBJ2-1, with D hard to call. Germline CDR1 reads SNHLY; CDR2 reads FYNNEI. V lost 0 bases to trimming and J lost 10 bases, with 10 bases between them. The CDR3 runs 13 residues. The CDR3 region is CASSEARAGEQFF. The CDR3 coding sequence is TGTGCCAGCAGTGAAGCGCGAGCTGGAGAGCAGTTCTTC.

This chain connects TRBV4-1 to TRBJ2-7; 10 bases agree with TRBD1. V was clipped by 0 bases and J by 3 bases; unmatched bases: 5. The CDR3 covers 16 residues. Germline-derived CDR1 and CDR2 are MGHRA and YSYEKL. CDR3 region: CASSQERTGGVYEQYV. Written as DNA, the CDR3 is TGCGCCAGCAGCCAAGAGCGGACAGGGGGAGTCTACGAGCAGTACGTC.

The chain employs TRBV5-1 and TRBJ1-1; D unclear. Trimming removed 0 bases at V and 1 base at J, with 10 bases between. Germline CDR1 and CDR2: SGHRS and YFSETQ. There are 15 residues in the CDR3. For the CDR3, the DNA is TGCGCCAGCAGCTTGGGGGGTCCGCAGAACACTGAAGCTTTCTTT. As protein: CASSLGGPQNTEAFF.

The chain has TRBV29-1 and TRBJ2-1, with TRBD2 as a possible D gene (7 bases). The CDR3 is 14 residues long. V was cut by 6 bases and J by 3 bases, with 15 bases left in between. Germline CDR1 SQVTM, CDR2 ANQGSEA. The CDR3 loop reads CSVRGGEHYNEQFF. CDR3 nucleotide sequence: TGCAGCGTCCGAGGGGGGGAACACTACAATGAGCAGTTCTTC.

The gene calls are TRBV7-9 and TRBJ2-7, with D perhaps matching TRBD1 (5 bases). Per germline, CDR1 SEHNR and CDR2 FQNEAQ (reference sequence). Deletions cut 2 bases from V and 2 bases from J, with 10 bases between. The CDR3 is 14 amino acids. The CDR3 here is CASSLSVRAYEQYV. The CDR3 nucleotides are TGTGCCAGCAGCTTATCCGTCAGGGCCTACGAGCAGTACGTC.

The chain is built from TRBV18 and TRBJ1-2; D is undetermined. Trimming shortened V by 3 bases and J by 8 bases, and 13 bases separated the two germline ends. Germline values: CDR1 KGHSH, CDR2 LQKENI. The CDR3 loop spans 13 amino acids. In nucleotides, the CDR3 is TGTGCCAGCTCACCCGTGCCAGAGGGCGGCTACACCTTC. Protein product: CASSPVPEGGYTF.

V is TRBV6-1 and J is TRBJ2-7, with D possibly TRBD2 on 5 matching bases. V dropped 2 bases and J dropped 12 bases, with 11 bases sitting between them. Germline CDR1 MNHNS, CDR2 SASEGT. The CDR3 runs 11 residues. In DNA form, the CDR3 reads TGTGCCAGCAGTGAAAGGGAGATCCCGTACGTC. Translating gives CASSEREIPYV.

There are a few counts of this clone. The CDR3 sequence: CASSRYVNRGGTF. In DNA, the CDR3 is TGTGCCAGCAGTCGATACGTCAACAGGGGAGGCACCTTC. This chain joins TRBV7-2 and TRBJ1-2; TRBD1 aligns across 7 bases. V lost 6 bases, J lost 13 bases, and 14 bases stayed unmatched. The CDR3 is made up of 13 amino acids. Germline assignment: CDR1 SGHTA and CDR2 FQGNSA.

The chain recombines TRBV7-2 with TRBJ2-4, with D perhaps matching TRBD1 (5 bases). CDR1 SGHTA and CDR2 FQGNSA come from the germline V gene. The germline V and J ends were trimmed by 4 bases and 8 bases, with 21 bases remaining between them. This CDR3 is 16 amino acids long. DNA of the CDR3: TGTGCCAGCAGCTCCCTCTCGGGTCAGGGAAGAGACATTCAGTACTTC. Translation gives CASSSLSGQGRDIQYF.

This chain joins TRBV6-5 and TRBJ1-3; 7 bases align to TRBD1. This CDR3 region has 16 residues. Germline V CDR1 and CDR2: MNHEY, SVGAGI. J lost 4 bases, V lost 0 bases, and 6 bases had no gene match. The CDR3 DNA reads TGTGCCAGCAGTTACTCGGGACAGCGCAGAGGAAACACCATATATTTT. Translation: CASSYSGQRRGNTIYF.

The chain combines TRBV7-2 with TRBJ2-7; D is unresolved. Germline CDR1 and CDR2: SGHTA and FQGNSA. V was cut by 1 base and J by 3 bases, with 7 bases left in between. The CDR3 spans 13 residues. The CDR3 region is CASSLGENYEQYF. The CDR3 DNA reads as TGTGCCAGCAGCTTAGGAGAAAACTACGAGCAGTACTTC.

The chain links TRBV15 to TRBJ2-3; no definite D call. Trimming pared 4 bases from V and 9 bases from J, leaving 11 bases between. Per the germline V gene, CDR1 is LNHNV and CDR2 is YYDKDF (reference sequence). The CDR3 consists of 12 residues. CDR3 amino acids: CATSIHMGTQYF. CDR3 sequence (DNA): TGTGCCACCAGCATCCACATGGGGACGCAGTATTTT.